One sample yielded the 21 T cell receptor beta chains listed below, sequenced in a study of blood T cell repertoires in COVID-19. The data were produced by immunoSEQ multiplex PCR, yet TCRdb's version contains in-frame clones alone and is incomplete. The sample lists 60,000 to 75,000 clones; 60% to 85% were seen once. Material for sequencing was peripheral blood. These receptors all stem from an elderly woman with acute or convalescent COVID-19.

V is TRBV28 and J is TRBJ1-1; D is possibly TRBD1 (6 bases). Germline assignment: CDR1 MDHEN and CDR2 SYDVKM. The CDR3 totals 15 residues. The V and J ends lost 6 bases and 0 bases respectively, with 14 bases between them. The CDR3 sequence is CASRTLRDMNTEAFF. CDR3 DNA: TGTGCCAGCAGGACCTTGAGGGACATGAACACTGAAGCTTTCTTT.

For the CDR3, the DNA is TGTGCCAGCAGAGCCAGGGGCAGGGTTGGGGAGACCCAGTACTTC. It codes for CASRARGRVGETQYF. V gene TRBV28 combines with J gene TRBJ2-5; TRBD1 might be the D (6 bases). Germline V CDR1 and CDR2: MDHEN, SYDVKM. Deletions cut 6 bases from V and 5 bases from J, with 19 bases between. The CDR3 contains 15 residues.

V and J are TRBV10-3 and TRBJ1-5, with 8 nucleotides matching TRBD1. The V gene's germline CDR1 is ENHRY and CDR2 SYGVKD. V dropped 6 bases and J dropped 5; count of bases not matched to a gene: 3. The CDR3 sequence is 13 residues long. CDR3 loop: CAISGTGDQPQHF. CDR3 coding DNA: TGTGCCATCAGCGGGACAGGAGATCAGCCCCAGCATTTT.

The rearrangement links TRBV11-3 to TRBJ2-1; D perhaps matches TRBD2 (6 bases). The CDR3 covers 16 residues. Looked up from germline, CDR1 is SGHNT and CDR2 is YENEEA. The V gene lost 5 bases and the J gene lost 4 bases, with 18 bases spanning the gap. CDR3 in amino acids: CASSPSSGDLYNEQFF. CDR3 sequence (DNA): TGTGCCAGCAGCCCTAGTAGCGGCGACCTTTACAATGAGCAGTTCTTC. The variable domain in full, completed from reference TRBV11-3 and TRBJ2-1, reads EAGVVQSPRYKIIEKKQPVAFWCNPISGHNTLYWYLQNLGQGPELLIRYENEEAVDDSQLPKDRFSAERLKGVDSTLKIQPAELGDSAVYLCASSPSSGDLYNEQFFGPGTRLTVL.

This clone was observed a few times. The V gene is TRBV28, the J gene TRBJ1-2; 8 positions agree with TRBD1. The CDR3 is made up of 13 amino acids. Germline V gene lookup returns CDR1 MDHEN and CDR2 SYDVKM. J gave up 7 bases and V 6 bases, and 7 bases lay outside the gene matches. The CDR3 nucleotides read TGTGCCAGCAGACCCGGACAGGGTCTTGGCTACACCTTC. Translating gives CASRPGQGLGYTF.

The V gene is TRBV18, the J gene TRBJ1-4, with TRBD1 as a possible D gene (5 bases). Germline CDR1 KGHSH, CDR2 LQKENI. The ends were cut back, 5 bases at V and 6 bases at J, with 10 bases in the middle. This CDR3 is built from 13 residues. The CDR3 bases are TGTGCCAGCTCAAGGGGCCCGGATGAAAAACTGTTTTTT. This translates into CASSRGPDEKLFF.

The chain links TRBV5-1 to TRBJ2-7; D is ambiguous. V was pared by 1 base and J by 4 bases, with 6 bases between. Germline V gene data show CDR1 as SGHRS and CDR2 as YFSETQ. The CDR3 length is 12 residues. The CDR3 loop is CASSLLGYEQYF. CDR3 DNA: TGCGCCAGCAGCTTGCTAGGATACGAGCAGTACTTC.

The chain is built from TRBV6-6 and TRBJ2-1, with 14 bases matching TRBD2. CDR1 and CDR2 (germline): MNHNY, SVGAGI (reference sequence). The CDR3 spans 17 residues. Trimming at V came to 5 bases and at J to 9 bases, leaving 12 bases not matched to a gene. The CDR3 loop is CASSHPGLAGVPFEQFF. CDR3 nucleotides: TGTGCCAGCAGTCACCCGGGACTAGCGGGAGTCCCATTTGAGCAGTTCTTC.

The gene calls are TRBV2 and TRBJ1-5; no clear D. The length of the CDR3 is 13 residues. Per the germline V gene, CDR1 is SNHLY and CDR2 is FYNNEI. Deletions cut 6 bases from V and 0 bases from J, with 6 bases between. This CDR3 is CASRRDSNQPQHF. The CDR3 bases are TGTGCCAGCAGGAGAGATAGCAATCAGCCCCAGCATTTT.

This clone was seen just once. V and J are TRBV3-1 (or the pseudogene TRBV3-2) and TRBJ1-6; 9 nucleotides line up with TRBD1. CDR1 and CDR2 (germline): LGHDT, YNNKEL (reference sequence). With 4 bases clipped from V and 7 bases from J, the junction kept 5 bases outside the gene matches. The CDR3 contains 15 residues. The CDR3 region is CASSLPDRGNSPLHF. Here the CDR3 DNA reads TGTGCCAGCAGCCTGCCGGACAGGGGAAATTCACCCCTCCACTTT.

This chain joins TRBV18 and TRBJ1-5, with TRBD1 as a possible D gene (6 bases). The CDR3 is made up of 12 amino acids. Germline-derived CDR1 and CDR2 are KGHSH and LQKENI. Trimming stripped 3 bases from V and 8 bases from J, with 8 bases between. The CDR3 loop reads CASSPRQEPQHF. CDR3 DNA: TGTGCCAGCTCACCGAGACAGGAGCCCCAGCATTTT. Drawing the rest from reference TRBV18 and TRBJ1-5, the complete variable domain is NAGVMQNPRHLVRRRGQEARLRCSPMKGHSHVYWYRQLPEEGLKFMVYLQKENIIDESGMPKERFSAEFPKEGPSILRIQQVVRGDSAAYFCASSPRQEPQHFGDGTRLSIL.

The chain has TRBV30 and TRBJ1-1; tentatively, D is TRBD1 (5 bases). The germline gives CDR1 GTSNPN, CDR2 SVGIG (reference sequence). V lost 4 bases and J 10 bases, leaving 19 bases between the germline ends. The CDR3 has 13 amino acids. CDR3 residues: CAWMSGTTARAFF. The CDR3, as DNA: TGTGCCTGGATGTCCGGGACTACTGCGCGAGCTTTCTTT.

This clone occurred a few times. The rearrangement uses TRBV12-2 and TRBJ1-3; TRBD1, the D gene given by the table, was not confirmed from the DNA. TRBV12-2 corresponds to a pseudogene. The CDR3 has 14 residues. CDR3 protein: CASLTGPTGNTIYF. The CDR3 nucleotides read TGTGCAAGTCTGACAGGGCCTACTGGAAACACCATATATTTT.

Only one count was recorded for this clone. The genes are TRBV19 and TRBJ1-6, with unresolved D. CDR3 size: 13 residues. Germline V gene sequence: CDR1 LNHDA, CDR2 SQIVND (reference sequence). Trimming removed 5 bases at V and 7 bases at J, with 9 bases between. In DNA, the CDR3 is TGTGCCAGTAGTCCAATACAGAATTCACCCCTCCACTTT. Amino acid sequence: CASSPIQNSPLHF.

This chain uses TRBV4-3 with TRBJ2-2, with D uncertain. V was pared by 0 bases and J by 0 bases, with 8 bases between. CDR1 and CDR2 (germline): LGHNA, YSLEER. CDR3 length equals 16 residues. The CDR3 DNA reads TGCGCCAGCAGCCAAGATTGGCTAGCGAACACCGGGGAGCTGTTTTTT. Protein: CASSQDWLANTGELFF.

The V and J genes are TRBV11-3 and TRBJ2-1, with 7 positions matching TRBD2. J lost 8 bases, V lost 3 bases, and 7 bases had no gene match. Germline V gene lookup returns CDR1 SGHNT and CDR2 YENEEA. The length of the CDR3 is 14 residues. CDR3 nucleotides: TGTGCCAGCAGCTTTCGACTAGCTAGCGATGAGCAGTTCTTC. It specifies CASSFRLASDEQFF.

CDR3 DNA sequence: TGTGCCTGGAGACCTCGAGGTCAGGGGATTTGGCAGTACTTC. It codes for CAWRPRGQGIWQYF. V and J are TRBV30 and TRBJ2-7; a weak D match, TRBD1 (6 bases). The CDR3 has 14 amino acids. V was trimmed by 3 bases and J by 9 bases, leaving 21 bases between them. CDR1 GTSNPN and CDR2 SVGIG come from the germline V gene (reference sequence).

The rearrangement links TRBV30 to TRBJ1-4, with a weak D call TRBD1 (6 bases). Germline V CDR1 and CDR2: GTSNPN, SVGIG (reference sequence). This CDR3 region has 16 residues. V dropped 0 bases and J dropped 8 bases, with 19 bases sitting between them. Written as DNA, the CDR3 is TGTGCCTGGAGTGTATGGCGGGGGCGGGGAGCAGAAAAACTGTTTTTT. Translated, it gives CAWSVWRGRGAEKLFF.

The chain carries TRBV28 and TRBJ1-2; D is perhaps TRBD1 (6 bases). Trimming pared 4 bases from V and 2 bases from J, leaving 8 bases between. The germline V gene has CDR1 MDHEN and CDR2 SYDVKM. The CDR3 runs 13 residues. This chain's CDR3 is CASSSGQNYGYTF. CDR3 DNA: TGTGCCAGCAGTTCAGGACAGAACTATGGCTACACCTTC.

There are a few counts of this clone. In nucleotides, the CDR3 is TGTGCCAGCTCACCGTATAGCACAGATACGCAGTATTTT. Translating gives CASSPYSTDTQYF. This chain uses TRBV18 with TRBJ2-3; D is uncertain. Germline V gives CDR1 KGHSH, CDR2 LQKENI. Trimming pared 3 bases from V and 0 bases from J, leaving 4 bases between. The length of the CDR3 is 13 residues.

The chain has TRBV6-5 and TRBJ2-1; D may be TRBD2 (5 bases). The germline V gene encodes CDR1 MNHEY and CDR2 SVGAGI. This CDR3 comprises 12 residues. The V end was cut by 7 bases, the J end by 7 bases, with 11 bases between. The DNA for the CDR3 is TGTGCCAGCACCCCAACGGGGAATGAGCAGTTCTTC. As protein: CASTPTGNEQFF.